This is a list of T cell receptor beta chains from one sample in a study of CD8+ T cells in alopecia areata. This table comes from immunoSEQ multiplex PCR, and its TCRdb copy is limited to in-frame clones, with some not included. The sample holds approximately 210,000 clones, about 64% seen once. Sample: CD4+ T cells sorted from blood, taken at week 4, from a patient treated with tofacitinib. These receptors came from a human donor with alopecia areata. Both conserved end residues are part of each CDR3. The D gene is left open where the match is weak. Some rows mark clone size as missing; the rest say once, few, many or name a class of expanded clone.

>TRBJ2-5|TRBV15|few|NA
CATSRGDFQETQYF
TGTGCCACCAGCAGAGGGGATTTCCAAGAGACCCAGTACTTC
>TRBJ2-7|TRBV29-1|NA|TRBD1
CSVVGTGGYEQYF
TGCAGCGTTGTTGGGACAGGGGGCTACGAGCAGTACTTC
>TRBJ2-3|TRBV29-1|NA|TRBD1
CSVGTGLTDTQYF
TGCAGCGTTGGGACAGGCCTCACAGATACGCAGTATTTT
>TRBJ2-5|TRBV4-1|NA|NA
CASSQAAPETQYF
TGCGCCAGCAGCCAAGCTGCCCCAGAGACCCAGTACTTC
>TRBJ2-1|TRBV7-2|NA|NA
CASSLEAHKTVPQFF
TGTGCCAGCAGCTTAGAGGCACACAAGACTGTTCCGCAGTTCTTC
>TRBJ2-3|TRBV30|few|NA
CAWSHTDTQYF
TGTGCCTGGAGTCACACAGATACGCAGTATTTT
>TRBJ1-3|TRBV19|few|NA
CASTTLRGNTIYF
TGTGCCAGTACCACTCTCCGGGGAAACACCATATATTTT
>TRBJ2-1|TRBV2|NA|TRBD2
CASSGGTVGTSINEQFF
TGTGCCAGCAGTGGCGGGACTGTGGGGACTAGCATAAATGAGCAGTTCTTC
>TRBJ2-7|TRBV7-9|NA|NA
CASSLSPLRGVGEQYF
TGTGCCAGCAGCTTATCGCCCCTCAGGGGAGTTGGAGAGCAGTACTTC
>TRBJ2-5|TRBV29-1|NA|NA
CSVLLRSQQETQYF
TGCAGCGTCCTCCTCAGGAGCCAGCAAGAGACCCAGTACTTC
>TRBJ1-5|TRBV20-1|NA|NA
CSAQIGMAQHF
TGCAGTGCGCAGATTGGTATGGCCCAGCATTTT
>TRBJ2-5|TRBV29-1|NA|TRBD2
CSVGGLAGLETQYF
TGCAGCGTGGGGGGACTAGCGGGGCTAGAGACCCAGTACTTC
>TRBJ2-7|TRBV4-2|few|TRBD2
CASSQDRGTSGEQYF
TGTGCCAGCAGCCAAGATCGAGGGACTAGCGGCGAGCAGTACTTC
>TRBJ1-1|TRBV30|NA|NA
CAWSLDRNTEAFF
TGTGCCTGGAGCTTGGACAGGAACACTGAAGCTTTCTTT
>TRBJ2-3|TRBV2|NA|TRBD1
CASNPQGGEDTQYF
TGTGCCAGCAACCCACAGGGGGGTGAGGATACGCAGTATTTT
>TRBJ2-7|TRBV5-1|NA|NA
CASSLDPNSGGVYEQYF
TGCGCCAGCAGCTTGGATCCCAACAGTGGGGGCGTCTACGAGCAGTACTTC
>TRBJ2-7|TRBV6-5|NA|TRBD1
CASSTGQGFSYEQYF
TGTGCCAGCAGCACGGGACAGGGTTTTTCCTACGAGCAGTACTTC
>TRBJ1-1|TRBV11-3|NA|TRBD1
CASSLRQGSSSW
TGTGCCAGCAGCTTAAGACAGGGTAGTTCTTCGTGG
>TRBJ2-3|TRBV29-1|few|NA
CSVDGGPTDTQYF
TGCAGCGTTGATGGGGGACCCACAGATACGCAGTATTTT
>TRBJ2-2|TRBV2|NA|NA
CASMAAVNTGELFF
TGTGCCAGCATGGCAGCGGTGAACACCGGGGAGCTGTTTTTT
>TRBJ2-7|TRBV7-8|NA|NA
CASSLLGPPYEQYF
TGTGCCAGCAGCTTATTGGGACCTCCCTACGAGCAGTACTTC
>TRBJ2-5|TRBV7-2|NA|NA
CASSPGLKTQYF
TGTGCCAGCAGCCCTGGTTTAAAGACCCAGTACTTC
>TRBJ1-1|TRBV5-6|NA|NA
CASSWDPKETEAFF
TGTGCCAGCAGCTGGGATCCTAAGGAAACTGAAGCTTTCTTT